This TCR beta chain was sequenced for a study of blood T cell repertoires in COVID-19. As for the study in general: Nucleic acid was either cDNA or gDNA, and it came from T cells, B-cell-depleted T cells, or PBMCs.

The CDR3 runs to 14 residues. In germline, CDR1 is SGHAT, CDR2 FQNNGV. V was clipped by 6 bases and J by 8 bases; unmatched bases: 5. Clinical histories supplied by participants themselves formed the basis of cohort assignment. Sequencing was performed with immunoSEQ multiplex PCR; in TCRdb, only in-frame clones are kept and a portion is missing. The table records roughly 140,000 clones, around nine tenths of them present only once. The sequenced material came from PBMCs or T cells enriched from blood (not recorded which). The chain has TRBV11-2 and TRBJ2-1, with TRBD2 matching over 12 bases. The source of this sequence is a woman younger than 45 with acute COVID-19. The CDR3 is CASRRLAGVYEQFF. The CDR3 DNA reads TGTGCCAGCAGACGACTAGCGGGAGTCTATGAGCAGTTCTTC.